This T cell receptor beta chain was observed in a study of T cell responses to AZD1222 COVID-19 vaccine. Study conclusions and caveats: Just a handful of people given AZD1222 tested seropositive at baseline. Once two AZD1222 doses were given, Spike-specific TCR breadth and depth went up.

Method: immunoSEQ multiplex PCR; TCRdb's copy keeps in-frame clones and lacks some. The sample includes approximately 140,000 clones, about 81% seen only once; the top ten take about 4%. About this clone: Its antigen is undetermined.

V shed 6 bases and J shed 1 base, with 9 bases lying between them. Looked up from germline, CDR1 is ENHRY and CDR2 is SYGVKD. The CDR3 is 13 residues long. The chain employs TRBV10-3 and TRBJ1-1; unclear D gene. This sequence originates from an adult in good health. This specimen was peripheral blood, taken on day 0 of MenACWY control vaccination. The CDR3 reads CAISTRQNTEAFF. In nucleotides, the CDR3 is TGTGCCATCAGCACTAGACAGAACACTGAAGCTTTCTTT.